This is a list of T cell receptor beta chains from one sample in a study of control samples from healthy donors and cancer patients. Only in-frame clones appear in the TCRdb table, and some are missing; sequencing was by immunoSEQ multiplex PCR. The sample has some 150,000 clones, 90% to 95% seen once. The sample comprised blood. Receptors originate from a man aged 40-55 years in good health. Both conserved end residues are part of each CDR3. The D gene is left open where the match is weak. Some rows mark clone size as missing; the rest say once, few, many or name a class of expanded clone.

TRBJ1-2 . TRBV4-1 . TGCGCCAGCAGCCACCGACGAGGGGACTATGGCTACACCTTC CASSHRRGDYGYTF
TRBJ1-2 . TRBV12-3/TRBV12-4 . TGTGCCAGCCGCACAGGGCCCAACTATGGCTACACCTTC CASRTGPNYGYTF
TRBJ2-3 . TRBV6-1 . TGTGCCAGCAGTGAACGGGGCATTCTGGCAGCTACGCAGTATTTT CASSERGILAATQYF
TRBJ1-1 . TRBV5-1 . TGCGCCAGCAGAGATCTGGGGGCATCTTTCTTT CASRDLGASFF
TRBJ2-2 once TRBV25-1 . TGTGCCAGCAGTGAAGGTGCCGCAGGGCTGAAGTCCGGGGAGCTGTTTTTT CASSEGAAGLKSGELFF
TRBJ1-1 . TRBV7-2 . TGTGCCAGCAGCCAGAACAGGGAGAACACTGAAGCTTTCTTT CASSQNRENTEAFF
TRBJ2-6 . TRBV4-3 . TGCGCCAGCAGCCAAGAATACGCGGGGGCCAACGTCCTGACTTTC CASSQEYAGANVLTF
TRBJ1-1 . TRBV27 . TGTGCCAGCAGTTTACAGGGTACCAACACTGAAGCTTTCTTT CASSLQGTNTEAFF
TRBJ2-3 . TRBV5-1 . TGCGCCAGCGGTCGGACTGCTACGCAGTATTTT CASGRTATQYF
TRBJ1-3 . TRBV15 . TGTGCCACCAGCTGGACTGGCTCTGGAAACACCATATATTTT CATSWTGSGNTIYF
TRBJ2-6 . TRBV4-3 TRBD2 TGCGCCAGCAGCCGCATACTCGGGGGGGGCCTGTCTGGGGCCAACGTCCTGACTTTC CASSRILGGGLSGANVLTF
TRBJ2-2 . TRBV28 TRBD1 TGTGCCAGCAGCTTGGACAGGGATGAGACAGACACCGGGGAGCTGTTTTTT CASSLDRDETDTGELFF